This T cell receptor (beta chain) is drawn from a study of blood T cell repertoires in COVID-19. The table came from immunoSEQ multiplex PCR; TCRdb's copy has only in-frame clones and leaves some out. Of 100,000 to 150,000 clones listed, about 85% were seen once; the top ten hold 6.6%. The CDR3 runs to 17 residues. Trimming left V 4 bases short and J 1 base short, with 19 bases between. Germline CDR1 SGHDT, CDR2 YYEEEE. The receptor was isolated from a man older than 75 with active or convalescent COVID-19. V and J are TRBV5-6 and TRBJ2-3, with D maybe TRBD2 (6 bases). The sample taken for sequencing was peripheral blood. Written as DNA, the CDR3 is TGTGCCAGCAGCCCTACCTCACTAGCATATGGCACAGATACGCAGTATTTT. Its protein product is CASSPTSLAYGTDTQYF.